One and the same sample provided the 20 T cell receptor beta chains below, sequenced in a study of T cell changes during pregnancy in multiple sclerosis (dated by TCRdb to the late 2010s). The library was made by the immunoSEQ multiplex PCR assay. In TCRdb, the immuneACCESS table is reduced to in-frame sequences with V and J assigned. These tables do not hold every clone; where another copy was compared, an unresolved V gene accounts for under half, and the others remain unexplained. Counted in this sample were about 75,000 clones; around 94% of them appeared once. Approximately 0.15% of the sample comes from the top ten. This material consisted of CD4+ T cells from peripheral blood mononuclear cells, taken after pregnancy. Source of these receptors: a female donor with multiple sclerosis, enrolled in a pregnancy study.

V usage is TRBV7-3 and J usage is TRBJ2-1, with 8 bases aligning to TRBD2. Trimming removed 6 bases from V and 12 bases from J; junction bases left unmatched: 19. The CDR3 sequence is 16 residues long. CDR1 SGHTA and CDR2 FQGTGA come from the germline V gene. CDR3 amino acids: CASSTIRSFSGMGQFF. For the CDR3, the DNA is TGTGCCAGCAGTACCATCCGATCCTTTAGCGGGATGGGGCAGTTCTTC.

The gene calls are TRBV4-3 and TRBJ2-1; TRBD2 agrees at 16 bases. CDR3 length: 17 amino acids. Germline CDR1 and CDR2: LGHNA and YSLEER. Losses at the gene ends were 4 bases for V and 6 bases for J; bases not matched to a gene: 6. CDR3 sequence: CASSPGTSGRAFNEQFF. The DNA of the CDR3 is TGCGCCAGCAGCCCCGGGACTAGCGGGAGGGCCTTCAATGAGCAGTTCTTC.

V is TRBV25-1 and J is TRBJ1-1; D unclear. Between the trimmed V and J ends, which lost 3 bases and 5 bases, there was a span of 13 bases. The CDR3 runs to 14 residues. CDR1 is MGHDK and CDR2 is SYGVNS in the germline V gene. The CDR3 protein is CASSDDPTGTEAFF. The CDR3 nucleotides read TGTGCCAGCAGTGATGACCCCACGGGAACTGAAGCTTTCTTT.

The V gene is TRBV5-4, the J gene TRBJ2-5, with a possible D match to TRBD2 (6 bases). The J call may be mistaken, given a closer DNA end match to TRBJ2-7. The germline V gene encodes CDR1 SGHNT and CDR2 YYREEE (reference sequence). The CDR3 totals 12 residues. The CDR3 reads CASSFGGDEQYF. The CDR3 bases are TGTGCCAGCAGCTTCGGAGGGGACGAGCAGTACTTC.

The DNA for the CDR3 is TGCGCCAGCAGCTTATTAGCGGGAGAGGGGAATGAGCAGTTCTTC. Translation gives CASSLLAGEGNEQFF. The J gene is TRBJ2-1, the V gene TRBV5-1, with 9 nucleotides matching TRBD2. Trimming cost V 2 bases and J 7 bases; bases outside gene matches: 7. The CDR3 runs to 15 residues. From germline, CDR1 is SGHRS and CDR2 YFSETQ. Full variable domain (rest looked up from reference TRBV5-1 and TRBJ2-1): KAGVTQTPRYLIKTRGQQVTLSCSPISGHRSVSWYQQTPGQGLQFLFEYFSETQRNKGNFPGRFSGRQFSNSRSEMNVSTLELGDSALYLCASSLLAGEGNEQFFGPGTRLTVL.

The chain's CDR3 is CAISESGGGGRVSYEQYF. DNA of the CDR3: TGTGCCATCAGTGAGTCAGGTGGTGGCGGGAGGGTCTCCTACGAGCAGTACTTC. The chain joins TRBV10-3 to TRBJ2-7; 9 nucleotides align to TRBD2. In germline, CDR1 is ENHRY, CDR2 SYGVKD. The CDR3 runs 18 residues. Trimming took 0 bases from V and 0 from J; bases not matched to a gene: 9.

In this sample, this clone turned up a few times. The chain recombines TRBV5-1 with TRBJ1-6; 10 positions match TRBD1. The CDR3 length is 15 residues. The junction had 5 bases not matched to a gene; V was cut back by 4 bases and J by 7 bases. CDR1 SGHRS and CDR2 YFSETQ come from the germline V gene. This chain's CDR3 is CASSPTGQGNSPLHF. As DNA, the CDR3 is TGCGCCAGCAGCCCTACGGGACAGGGGAATTCACCCCTCCACTTT.

This rearrangement joins TRBV28 to TRBJ1-1; D is uncertain. V lost 0 bases to trimming and J lost 0 bases, with 8 bases between them. The CDR3 is made up of 15 amino acids. Per the germline V gene, CDR1 is MDHEN and CDR2 is SYDVKM. CDR3 nucleotides: TGTGCCAGCAGTTTATGGGCACTAATGAACACTGAAGCTTTCTTT. This sequence encodes CASSLWALMNTEAFF. The full variable domain, with the rest looked up from reference TRBV28 and TRBJ1-1, is DVKVTQSSRYLVKRTGEKVFLECVQDMDHENMFWYRQDPGLGLRLIYFSYDVKMKEKGDIPEGYSVSREKKERFSLILESASTNQTSMYLCASSLWALMNTEAFFGQGTRLTVV.

The chain employs TRBV19 and TRBJ2-7, with D possibly TRBD1 on 5 matching bases. Trimming left V 3 bases short and J 2 bases short, with 8 bases between. The CDR3 extends over 13 amino acids. Germline-derived CDR1 and CDR2 are LNHDA and SQIVND (reference sequence). CDR3 DNA sequence: TGTGCCAGTAGTATCGGCAGGGCCTACGAGCAGTACTTC. Residues: CASSIGRAYEQYF.

The rearrangement joins TRBV27 to TRBJ2-7, with 7 bases that match TRBD1. The CDR3 consists of 16 residues. Per germline, CDR1 MNHEY and CDR2 SMNVEV (reference sequence). V gave up 3 bases and J gave up 1 base; unmatched junction bases: 9. The chain's CDR3 is CASSLGLGTVSYEQYF. The DNA for the CDR3 is TGTGCCAGCAGTTTGGGGTTGGGGACAGTTTCCTACGAGCAGTACTTC.

The chain combines TRBV7-2 with TRBJ2-1; 8 positions agree with TRBD2. The germline V gene encodes CDR1 SGHTA and CDR2 FQGNSA. V trimming: 7 bases; J trimming: 6 bases; junction bases outside the gene matches: 14. The CDR3 extends over 16 amino acids. CDR3 in amino acids: CASNSRSGLVANEQFF. As DNA, the CDR3 is TGTGCCAGCAACTCTCGATCGGGACTAGTAGCCAATGAGCAGTTCTTC.

This clone was detected only once. In nucleotides, the CDR3 is TGTGCCAGCGCGGGACTACCCAAATTCACAGATACGCAGTATTTT. Protein product: CASAGLPKFTDTQYF. The V and J genes are TRBV6-1 and TRBJ2-3; 7 nucleotides match TRBD2. With V trimmed by 8 bases and J by 2 bases, 10 bases remained unmatched. In germline, CDR1 is MNHNS, CDR2 SASEGT. The CDR3 runs to 15 residues.

The gene calls are TRBV28 and TRBJ2-4; D not resolved. The CDR3 is 16 residues long. Per germline, CDR1 MDHEN and CDR2 SYDVKM. V lost 4 bases and J lost 0, with 13 bases in between. CDR3 in DNA: TGTGCCAGCAGTTCGATACCTCGACTAGCCAAAAACATTCAGTACTTC. It specifies CASSSIPRLAKNIQYF.

V and J are TRBV18 and TRBJ2-5; 12 bases fit TRBD2. CDR1 and CDR2 (germline): KGHSH, LQKENI. The CDR3 runs to 16 residues. V lost 2 bases, J lost 4 bases, and 5 bases stayed unmatched. The DNA for the CDR3 is TGTGCCAGCTCACCAAGGACTAGCGGGAATCGAGAGACCCAGTACTTC. It yields the protein CASSPRTSGNRETQYF.

The CDR3 DNA reads as TGTGCCAGCAGGAACCCGCAGGGCGTTGGGCCCCAGCATTTT. Its translation is CASRNPQGVGPQHF. The V and J genes are TRBV28 and TRBJ1-5; the D gene is possibly TRBD1 (5 bases). The CDR3 is 14 residues long. The germline V gene has CDR1 MDHEN and CDR2 SYDVKM. V was clipped by 6 bases and J by 9 bases, with 18 bases between them.

V is TRBV6-5 and J is TRBJ1-1, with unresolved D. This CDR3 spans 13 amino acids. The V end lost 2 bases, the J end lost 7 bases, and 11 bases lay between the germline ends. CDR1 is MNHEY, CDR2 SVGAGI, per germline. CDR3 protein: CASSYPPGFEAFF. As DNA, the CDR3 is TGTGCCAGCAGTTACCCGCCGGGTTTTGAAGCTTTCTTT.

The chain uses TRBV6-6 and TRBJ2-7; possible D gene TRBD2, 5 bases. CDR1 is MNHNY, CDR2 SVGAGI, per germline (reference sequence). The ends were cut back, 8 bases at V and 3 bases at J, with 17 bases in the middle. The CDR3 sequence is 14 residues long. The CDR3 loop reads CASEGLLGIYEQYF. CDR3 nucleotide sequence: TGTGCCAGCGAAGGACTGCTAGGGATCTACGAGCAGTACTTC.

The rearrangement links TRBV30 to TRBJ1-2, with unresolved D. V was shortened by 1 base and J by 7 bases, with 13 bases between the two germline ends. This CDR3 is 13 amino acids long. CDR1 and CDR2 from the germline V gene are GTSNPN and SVGIG (reference sequence). The CDR3 bases are TGTGCCTGGAGTGATACAATCCAGGCTGGCTACACCTTC. Translated: CAWSDTIQAGYTF. Full variable domain (rest looked up from reference TRBV30 and TRBJ1-2): SQTIHQWPATLVQPVGSPLSLECTVEGTSNPNLYWYRQAAGRGLQLLFYSVGIGQISSEVPQNLSASRPQDRQFILSSKKLLLSDSGFYLCAWSDTIQAGYTFGSGTRLTVV.

The rearrangement links TRBV6-9 to TRBJ1-2; no definite D call. The germline gives CDR1 MNHGY, CDR2 SVAAGI. With 9 bases removed from V and 7 bases from J, the gap between germline ends came to 6 bases. The CDR3 is 9 residues long. CDR3 amino acids: CARSCGYTF. In nucleotides, the CDR3 is TGTGCCAGGTCGTGTGGCTACACCTTC.

This chain connects TRBV28 to TRBJ2-7; D is perhaps TRBD1 (6 bases). The V gene's germline CDR1 is MDHEN and CDR2 SYDVKM. V lost 10 bases and J lost 0, with 19 bases in between. CDR3 length equals 15 residues. In nucleotides, the CDR3 is TGTGCCACCCGACTTGAACAGGGATTCTCCTACGAGCAGTACTTC. Amino acids: CATRLEQGFSYEQYF.